These 16 T cell receptor beta chains originate from one sample sequenced in a study of human T cells and chemical hapten exposure (dated by TCRdb to 2020 to 2023). This sample's time point label indicates: patch test 2, 6 weeks after DPC sensitization. Reading the label with the study, this specimen's treatment or condition is: therapeutic diphenylcyclopropenone sensitization with weekly scalp DPC. The method was RACE. For sequencing, a NextSeq 500 was employed. Through fastp at Q25 and MiXCR, TCRdb rebuilt clones from the public reads, retaining in-frame beta chains. Records with the same CDR3 protein are collapsed into one entry carrying the most frequent genes and DNA. This sample lists approximately 91,000 distinct CDR3 sequences; 11% were detected once. The ten most abundant clones make up 1.6% of the sample. The sample consisted of whole blood, taken in connection with sensitization to the hapten diphenylcyclopropenone (DPC). The origin of the receptors is a man aged 18 to 30 with alopecia areata. Some clones in this sample may be carry-over from other donors' samples.

This clonotype was seen more than once but under ten times. The chain couples TRBV6-5 to TRBJ1-5; D unclear. Germline values: CDR1 MNHEY, CDR2 SVGAGI. CDR3 length: 14 amino acids. V lost 4 bases and J 0 bases, leaving 7 bases between the germline ends. The CDR3 loop is CASSFRYSNQPQHF. The DNA of the CDR3 is TGTGCCAGCAGTTTCAGATATAGCAATCAGCCCCAGCATTTT.

In this sample, this clonotype turned up many times. The V and J genes are TRBV14 and TRBJ2-2; D uncertain. This CDR3 is built from 16 residues. Germline CDR1 is SGHDN and CDR2 is FVKESK. V lost 0 bases, J lost 3 bases, and 11 bases lay in between. CDR3 nucleotides: TGTGCCAGCAGCCAAGAGGCCGCCCGGGACACCGGGGAGCTGTTTTTT. This encodes CASSQEAARDTGELFF. The full variable domain, completed using reference TRBV14 and TRBJ2-2, is EAGVTQFPSHSVIEKGQTVTLRCDPISGHDNLYWYRRVMGKEIKFLLHFVKESKQDESGMPNNRFLAERTGGTYSTLKVQPAELEDSGVYFCASSQEAARDTGELFFGEGSRLTVL.

The chain is built from TRBV4-3 and TRBJ2-1; a weak D match, TRBD2 (7 bases). Per germline, CDR1 LGHNA and CDR2 YSLEER. Trimming left V 4 bases short and J 9 bases short, with 16 bases between. The CDR3 length is 14 residues. The CDR3 loop is CASSPGGSSGEQFF. In DNA, the CDR3 is TGCGCCAGCAGCCCGGGGGGCAGCTCGGGTGAGCAGTTCTTC.

The genes are TRBV4-3 and TRBJ2-7; maybe TRBD2 (5 bases). The CDR3 consists of 15 residues. The germline gives CDR1 LGHNA, CDR2 YSLEER. The V and J ends lost 1 base and 3 bases respectively, with 13 bases between them. CDR3 DNA: TGCGCCAGCAGCCAAGGCGGAGGAGCCCGCTACGAGCAGTACTTC. Its protein is CASSQGGGARYEQYF.

The CDR3 here is CASGRQGAPYNEQFF. CDR3 DNA sequence: TGTGCCAGCGGACGACAGGGGGCCCCCTACAATGAGCAGTTCTTC. V and J are TRBV9 and TRBJ2-1; 10 nucleotides agree with TRBD1. Germline CDR1 and CDR2: SGDLS and YYNGEE. The junction had 6 bases not matched to a gene; V was cut back by 7 bases and J by 2 bases. The CDR3 contains 15 residues.

V gene TRBV20-1 combines with J gene TRBJ2-1; 10 nucleotides line up with TRBD1. Germline CDR1 and CDR2: DFQATT and SNEGSKA (reference sequence). CDR3 length: 13 amino acids. For the CDR3, the DNA is TGCGGAAGGGTGGGACAGGGGCAAAATGAGCAGTTCTTC. Its protein product is CGRVGQGQNEQFF.

The chain uses TRBV5-1 and TRBJ1-1; a weak D match, TRBD1 (5 bases). Germline CDR1 reads SGHRS; CDR2 reads YFSETQ. Trimming removed 3 bases from V and 1 base from J, with 13 bases in between. The CDR3 has 15 amino acids. CDR3 in amino acids: CASSSPVGGNTEAFF. DNA for the CDR3: TGCGCCAGCAGCTCCCCCGTGGGGGGGAACACTGAAGCTTTCTTT.

Ten or more counts support this clonotype. This chain connects TRBV9 to TRBJ1-1, with no clear D. The CDR3 covers 14 residues. CDR1 and CDR2 (germline): SGDLS, YYNGEE. V lost 0 bases and J lost 4, with 10 bases in between. CDR3 bases: TGTGCCAGCAGCGTAGTACGGGTTGGCACTGAAGCTTTCTTT. It is translated as CASSVVRVGTEAFF.

This clonotype was recorded at least ten times. The V call is TRBV11-2, the J call TRBJ2-3; 8 bases line up with TRBD2. The length of the CDR3 is 15 residues. V trimming: 2 bases; J trimming: 4 bases; junction bases outside the gene matches: 5. CDR1 and CDR2 (germline): SGHAT, FQNNGV. CDR3 amino acids: CASSLNEGLADTQYF. The DNA for the CDR3 is TGTGCCAGCAGCTTAAATGAGGGACTAGCAGATACGCAGTATTTT.

There are many counts of this clonotype. CDR3 protein: CASSYFLSGTGANVLTF. The DNA of the CDR3 is TGTGCCAGCAGTTACTTCCTATCCGGGACTGGGGCCAACGTCCTGACTTTC. The rearrangement uses TRBV6-6 and TRBJ2-6, with D possibly TRBD2 on 5 matching bases. CDR3 size: 17 residues. Trimming took 1 base from V and 2 from J, leaving 12 bases between them. From germline, CDR1 is MNHNY and CDR2 SVGAGI (reference sequence).

With regard to this clonotype: The final CDR3 position lacks the conserved phenylalanine or tryptophan, pointing to a likely read error. CDR3 residues: CASSLLGETQYL. In nucleotides, the CDR3 is TGTGCCAGCAGCTTATTGGGAGAGACCCAGTACTTG. V is TRBV11-2 and J is TRBJ2-5; no clear D gene. Germline CDR1 reads SGHAT; CDR2 reads FQNNGV. The CDR3 is made up of 12 amino acids. Trimming removed 2 bases from V and 4 bases from J, with 5 bases in between.

This clonotype was detected many times. The chain has TRBV7-6 and TRBJ2-2; perhaps TRBD1 as D (6 bases). Germline values: CDR1 SGHVS, CDR2 FNYEAQ. The V and J ends lost 0 bases and 1 base respectively, with 12 bases between them. CDR3 length: 17 amino acids. This CDR3 reads CASSLASPGQNTGELFF. The DNA for the CDR3 is TGTGCCAGCAGCTTAGCCTCCCCGGGACAGAACACCGGGGAGCTGTTTTTT. The full variable domain, in which reference TRBV7-6 and TRBJ2-2 provide the parts outside the CDR3, is GAGVSQSPRYKVTKRGQDVALRCDPISGHVSLYWYRQALGQGPEFLTYFNYEAQQDKSGLPNDRFSAERPEGSISTLTIQRTEQRDSAMYRCASSLASPGQNTGELFFGEGSRLTVL.

This clonotype was observed many times. This chain joins TRBV27 and TRBJ1-1, with D hard to call. Germline V gene lookup returns CDR1 MNHEY and CDR2 SMNVEV (reference sequence). The CDR3 sequence is 11 residues long. CDR3 DNA: TGTTCAGCGGGGAGGAACACTGAAGCTTTCTTT. Translation: CSAGRNTEAFF.

This chain joins TRBV7-3 and TRBJ1-2; TRBD1 matches 7 bases. Germline CDR1 reads SGHTA; CDR2 reads FQGTGA. J was trimmed by 6 bases and V by 5 bases; bases with no gene match: 9. The CDR3 has 14 residues. In DNA, the CDR3 is TGTGCCAGCAGCGCCCGACAGGGTGTCCATGGCTACACCTTC. Translation: CASSARQGVHGYTF.

Ten or more counts support this clonotype. CDR3 in amino acids: CASSYSAGQVAETQYF. In DNA, the CDR3 is TGTGCCAGCAGTTACTCGGCCGGACAGGTTGCGGAGACCCAGTACTTC. The rearrangement uses TRBV6-2 or TRBV6-3 and TRBJ2-5; 7 bases are a match to TRBD1. CDR1 is MNHEY and CDR2 is SVGEGT in the germline V gene. Trimming at V came to 0 bases and at J to 5 bases, leaving 9 bases not matched to a gene. CDR3 size: 16 residues.

The rearrangement uses TRBV11-2 and TRBJ2-7, with unresolved D. Germline V gene sequence: CDR1 SGHAT, CDR2 FQNNGV. Trimming pared 2 bases from V and 3 bases from J, leaving 8 bases between. The CDR3 is made up of 13 amino acids. CDR3 region: CASSLMSDYEQYF. The DNA of the CDR3 is TGTGCCAGCAGCTTAATGAGCGACTACGAGCAGTACTTC.